The 22 T cell receptor beta chains reported below all come from one sample, sequenced in a study of blood T cell repertoires in COVID-19. TCRdb's table, derived via immunoSEQ multiplex PCR, lists solely in-frame clones and lacks some. The sample contains approximately 150,000 clones, 88% of which appear only once. What was sequenced was peripheral blood. Receptors originate from a man in his 60s with active or convalescent COVID-19.

The chain uses TRBV28 and TRBJ1-5; 9 positions match TRBD1. Germline lookup yields CDR1 MDHEN and CDR2 SYDVKM. The CDR3 spans 16 residues. J lost 7 bases, V lost 5 bases, and 12 bases had no gene match. CDR3 nucleotide sequence: TGTGCCAGCAGTCCATCGGACAGGGGAGTAGGGCAGCCCCAGCATTTT. It encodes CASSPSDRGVGQPQHF.

This sequence joins TRBV5-4 and TRBJ2-3, with 8 bases that match TRBD1. The length of the CDR3 is 15 residues. CDR1 SGHNT and CDR2 YYREEE come from the germline V gene (reference sequence). The J segment lost 2 bases and the V segment lost 7 bases, leaving 9 bases of the junction unmatched. The CDR3 sequence is CASDFAGGITDTQYF. CDR3 nucleotide sequence: TGTGCCAGCGACTTCGCAGGGGGCATCACAGATACGCAGTATTTT.

At least ten counts were recorded for this clone. Mismatch with germline at one junction end may stem from a read error. The chain combines TRBV19 with TRBJ2-3; D is undetermined. The CDR3 is 15 amino acids. The germline V gene has CDR1 LNHDA and CDR2 SQIVND (reference sequence). The CDR3 here is CASSLDTRSTDTQYF. CDR3 nucleotides: TGTGCCAGTAGTCTAGACACGAGAAGCACAGATACGCAGTATTTT.

This clone was seen just once. The chain uses TRBV28 and TRBJ2-7; possible D gene TRBD1, 5 bases. Germline CDR1 is MDHEN and CDR2 is SYDVKM. CDR3 length: 12 residues. V was cut by 7 bases and J by 5 bases, with 12 bases left in between. The CDR3 loop is CASNPGWNEQYF. CDR3 DNA sequence: TGTGCCAGCAACCCAGGGTGGAACGAGCAGTACTTC.

As to this clone: Sequence at one end of the junction differs from germline and may be a read error. The rearrangement links TRBV7-7 to TRBJ2-1, with TRBD1 identical over 9 bases. The CDR3 is made up of 15 amino acids. Per germline, CDR1 SSHAT and CDR2 FNYEAQ (reference sequence). The DNA of the CDR3 is TGTGCTAGCAGCCCGGGACAGGGCTCAATTTATGAGCAGTTCTTC. Translated, it gives CASSPGQGSIYEQFF.

This clone was detected once. The CDR3 reads CASSRQGFYGYTF. The CDR3 nucleotides read TGTGCCAGCAGTAGACAGGGTTTCTATGGCTACACCTTC. The V gene is TRBV12-3 or TRBV12-4, the J gene TRBJ1-2, with 7 bases matching TRBD1. V shed 5 bases and J 4 bases; nucleotides not matched to a gene: 4. The CDR3 has 13 residues.

J is TRBJ1-2 and V is TRBV24-1, with D uncertain. CDR3 length: 13 amino acids. The germline V and J ends were trimmed by 1 base and 7 bases, with 9 bases remaining between them. Germline CDR1 KGHDR, CDR2 SFDVKD. CDR3 nucleotides: TGTGCCACCAGTGATTTTCCAGGCGCTGGCTACACCTTC. This gives the protein CATSDFPGAGYTF.

The chain carries TRBV10-3 and TRBJ2-5, with 7 bases aligning to TRBD1. CDR3 length equals 13 residues. The V segment lost 6 bases and the J segment 5 bases; nucleotides outside the gene matches: 6. Germline V lookup: CDR1 ENHRY, CDR2 SYGVKD. The CDR3 sequence: CAIRAGQDETQYF. The CDR3 DNA reads as TGTGCCATCAGGGCAGGACAGGACGAGACCCAGTACTTC.

Notes on this clone: Mismatch with germline at one junction end may stem from a read error. The chain employs TRBV24-1 and TRBJ1-5, with D perhaps TRBD1 (6 bases). The CDR3 is made up of 13 amino acids. Germline V gene lookup returns CDR1 KGHDR and CDR2 SFDVKD. CDR3 bases: TGTGCCTCCAGGGGTAGAGGCGACCAGCCCCAGCATTTT. Its protein product is CASRGRGDQPQHF.

The chain recombines TRBV24-1 with TRBJ1-2; D is possibly TRBD1 (5 bases). Trimming took off 7 bases at V and 4 bases at J, with 9 bases between the two ends. The germline CDR1 and CDR2 sequences are KGHDR and SFDVKD. There are 12 residues in the CDR3. The CDR3 bases are TGTGCCACCAGCGACAGTCCCTATGGCTACACCTTC. Protein product: CATSDSPYGYTF.

This CDR3 is CASSFAGRSNYGYTF. Here the CDR3 DNA reads TGTGCCAGCAGTTTCGCGGGACGATCTAACTATGGCTACACCTTC. The chain employs TRBV28 and TRBJ1-2; weak D call: TRBD1 (5 bases). The CDR3 length is 15 residues. Trimming removed 3 bases from V and 0 bases from J, with 11 bases in between. CDR1 MDHEN and CDR2 SYDVKM come from the germline V gene.

The chain recombines TRBV27 with TRBJ1-6; 7 bases agree with TRBD1. The V gene's germline CDR1 is MNHEY and CDR2 SMNVEV (reference sequence). The trim removed 5 bases at V and 2 bases at J, leaving 9 bases unmatched. There are 17 residues in the CDR3. CDR3 in DNA: TGTGCCAGCAGTCCCGAGACAGGGTATACCTATAATTCACCCCTCCACTTT. Amino acid sequence: CASSPETGYTYNSPLHF.

J is TRBJ1-2 and V is TRBV7-8; possibly TRBD1 for D (6 bases). Per germline, CDR1 SGHVS and CDR2 FQNEAQ. The V end was cut by 0 bases, the J end by 5 bases, with 13 bases between. The length of the CDR3 is 15 residues. CDR3 protein: CASSLARGGLYGYTF. CDR3 coding DNA: TGTGCCAGCAGCTTAGCTAGGGGGGGCCTTTATGGCTACACCTTC. The full variable domain, in which reference TRBV7-8 and TRBJ1-2 provide the parts outside the CDR3, is GAGVSQSPRYKVAKRGQDVALRCDPISGHVSLFWYQQALGQGPEFLTYFQNEAQLDKSGLPSDRFFAERPEGSVSTLKIQRTQQEDSAVYLCASSLARGGLYGYTFGSGTRLTVV.

This clone occurred once. As DNA, the CDR3 is TGTGCCAGCAGACGAGACATTGCGGGAGTTTCCGAGCAGTACTTC. Protein sequence: CASRRDIAGVSEQYF. The chain joins TRBV6-5 to TRBJ2-7, with 7 bases lining up with TRBD2. In germline, CDR1 is MNHEY, CDR2 SVGAGI. With 6 bases clipped from V and 6 bases from J, the junction kept 14 bases outside the gene matches. This CDR3 region has 15 residues.

The V gene is TRBV18, the J gene TRBJ2-2; D ambiguous. Germline V lookup: CDR1 KGHSH, CDR2 LQKENI. V gave up 6 bases and J gave up 4 bases, with 9 bases separating them. The CDR3 is 13 amino acids. This CDR3 is CASSRISTGELFF. CDR3 coding DNA: TGTGCCAGCTCCAGGATTTCCACCGGGGAGCTGTTTTTT.

The genes are TRBV30 and TRBJ2-7; 7 positions agree with TRBD1. Germline CDR1 GTSNPN, CDR2 SVGIG (reference sequence). Trimming removed 3 bases from V and 6 bases from J; junction bases left unmatched: 8. CDR3 length: 13 amino acids. The CDR3 bases are TGTGCCTGGAGACCCGAGGGGGCGGGCGAGCAGTACTTC. Amino acid sequence: CAWRPEGAGEQYF.

The gene calls are TRBV4-2 and TRBJ2-1, with unresolved D. The CDR3 length is 13 residues. The V and J ends lost 0 bases and 9 bases respectively, with 9 bases between them. Germline assignment: CDR1 LGHNA and CDR2 YNFKEQ. CDR3 sequence: CASSQDPLGEQFF. DNA for the CDR3: TGTGCCAGCAGCCAAGATCCCCTAGGTGAGCAGTTCTTC.

J is TRBJ2-4 and V is TRBV5-4; 8 bases map to TRBD2. V lost 4 bases to trimming and J lost 1 base; unmatched junction nucleotides: 4. The CDR3 covers 15 residues. CDR1 and CDR2 (germline): SGHNT, YYREEE (reference sequence). In nucleotides, the CDR3 is TGTGCCAGCAGCGATCCTAGCGGGGCCAAAAACATTCAGTACTTC. It specifies CASSDPSGAKNIQYF.

This chain joins TRBV7-2 and TRBJ2-3; D not certain. This CDR3 has 14 residues. Looked up from germline, CDR1 is SGHTA and CDR2 is FQGNSA. V lost 2 bases and J lost 9, with 15 bases in between. CDR3 in amino acids: CASSLTVPAATQYF. The CDR3 DNA follows: TGTGCCAGCAGCTTAACGGTCCCTGCGGCAACGCAGTATTTT. The whole variable domain, filled in from reference TRBV7-2 and TRBJ2-3, reads GAGVSQSPSNKVTEKGKDVELRCDPISGHTALYWYRQSLGQGLEFLIYFQGNSAPDKSGLPSDRFSAERTGGSVSTLTIQRTQQEDSAVYLCASSLTVPAATQYFGPGTRLTVL.

The CDR3 coding sequence is TGTGCCAGCTCACCAGGGGGGATGAACTATGGCTACACCTTC. It translates to CASSPGGMNYGYTF. The J gene is TRBJ1-2, the V gene TRBV18; possible D gene TRBD1, 5 bases. V shed 2 bases and J shed 2 bases, with 9 bases lying between them. CDR1 and CDR2 from the germline V gene are KGHSH and LQKENI. The CDR3 runs to 14 residues.

V and J are TRBV2 and TRBJ2-4; D not resolved. Germline V gene data show CDR1 as SNHLY and CDR2 as FYNNEI. The CDR3 contains 16 residues. The V end was cut by 2 bases, the J end by 6 bases, with 17 bases between. The CDR3 bases are TGTGCCAGCAGTGAATACGTCCGGCTTCGAGGAAACATTCAGTACTTC. This sequence encodes CASSEYVRLRGNIQYF. The variable domain in full, with the rest retrieved from reference TRBV2 and TRBJ2-4, is EPEVTQTPSHQVTQMGQEVILRCVPISNHLYFYWYRQILGQKVEFLVSFYNNEISEKSEIFDDQFSVERPDGSNFTLKIRSTKLEDSAMYFCASSEYVRLRGNIQYFGAGTRLSVL.

This sequence joins TRBV4-1 and TRBJ1-5; no firm D call. Trimming took 4 bases from V and 4 from J, leaving 8 bases between them. Germline CDR1 MGHRA, CDR2 YSYEKL. The CDR3 runs 13 residues. CDR3 sequence reads: CASSLVRNQPQHF. The CDR3, as DNA: TGCGCCAGCAGCCTAGTCAGGAATCAGCCCCAGCATTTT.